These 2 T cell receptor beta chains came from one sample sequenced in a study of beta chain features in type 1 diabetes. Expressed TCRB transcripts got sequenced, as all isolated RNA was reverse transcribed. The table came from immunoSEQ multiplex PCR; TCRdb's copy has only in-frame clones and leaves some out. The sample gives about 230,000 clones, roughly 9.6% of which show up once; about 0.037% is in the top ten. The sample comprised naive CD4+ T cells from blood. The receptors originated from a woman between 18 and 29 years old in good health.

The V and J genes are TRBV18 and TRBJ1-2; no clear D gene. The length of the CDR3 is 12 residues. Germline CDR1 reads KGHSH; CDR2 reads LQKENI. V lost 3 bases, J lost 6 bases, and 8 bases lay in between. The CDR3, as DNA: TGTGCCAGCTCACCCTCCCGGGATGGCTACACCTTC. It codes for CASSPSRDGYTF. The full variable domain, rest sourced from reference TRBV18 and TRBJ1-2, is NAGVMQNPRHLVRRRGQEARLRCSPMKGHSHVYWYRQLPEEGLKFMVYLQKENIIDESGMPKERFSAEFPKEGPSILRIQQVVRGDSAAYFCASSPSRDGYTFGSGTRLTVV.

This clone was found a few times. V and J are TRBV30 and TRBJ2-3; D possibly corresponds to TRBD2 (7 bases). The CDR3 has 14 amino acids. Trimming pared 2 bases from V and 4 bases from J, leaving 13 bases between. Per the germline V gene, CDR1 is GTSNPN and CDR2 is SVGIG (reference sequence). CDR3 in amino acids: CAWSIRGGADTQYF. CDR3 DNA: TGTGCCTGGAGTATTAGGGGGGGGGCAGATACGCAGTATTTT.